These 14 T cell receptor beta chains came from one sample sequenced in a study of blood T cell repertoires in COVID-19. TCRdb's table, derived via immunoSEQ multiplex PCR, lists solely in-frame clones and lacks some. Of about 230,000 clones listed, about nine tenths are singletons. Material for sequencing was PBMCs or T cells enriched from blood (not recorded which). These receptors all stem from a woman in her thirties with acute COVID-19.

The chain carries TRBV7-9 and TRBJ1-6; 10 bases line up with TRBD1. Germline V gives CDR1 SEHNR, CDR2 FQNEAQ (reference sequence). The CDR3 sequence is 14 residues long. V lost 3 bases, J lost 8 bases, and 1 base stayed unmatched. The chain's CDR3 is CASSFGTGDSPLHF. CDR3 sequence (DNA): TGTGCCAGCAGCTTCGGGACAGGGGATTCACCCCTCCACTTT.

The chain uses TRBV7-8 and TRBJ1-3, with no clear D. The V gene's germline CDR1 is SGHVS and CDR2 FQNEAQ. CDR3 length: 15 residues. V dropped 1 base and J dropped 2 bases, with 9 bases sitting between them. The CDR3 coding sequence is TGTGCCAGCAGCTTAGGGGCCGTTGCTGGAAACACCATATATTTT. Amino acids: CASSLGAVAGNTIYF.

The chain combines TRBV5-1 with TRBJ2-7; 7 bases line up with TRBD1. Germline CDR1 and CDR2: SGHRS and YFSETQ. The trim removed 4 bases at V and 6 bases at J, leaving 7 bases unmatched. The CDR3 has 13 residues. CDR3 DNA: TGCGCCAGCAGCGAACAGGGGTCGGCCGAGCAGTACTTC. This encodes CASSEQGSAEQYF.

This chain joins TRBV5-1 and TRBJ1-4, with 9 bases that match TRBD1. CDR3 length: 14 amino acids. The V and J ends lost 4 bases and 7 bases, in that order; junction bases with no gene match: 5. The germline V gene encodes CDR1 SGHRS and CDR2 YFSETQ. CDR3: CASSRGQGSEKLFF. The CDR3 bases are TGCGCCAGCAGCCGGGGACAGGGTAGTGAAAAACTGTTTTTT.

The J gene is TRBJ2-6, the V gene TRBV27, with no clear D. CDR3 length equals 13 residues. The germline V gene encodes CDR1 MNHEY and CDR2 SMNVEV (reference sequence). V was shortened by 6 bases and J by 0 bases, with 3 bases between the two germline ends. The CDR3 loop is CASSSSGANVLTF. The CDR3 nucleotides are TGTGCCAGCAGCAGCTCTGGGGCCAACGTCCTGACTTTC. Filled out from reference TRBV27 and TRBJ2-6, the complete variable domain reads EAQVTQNPRYLITVTGKKLTVTCSQNMNHEYMSWYRQDPGLGLRQIYYSMNVEVTDKGDVPEGYKVSRKEKRNFPLILESPSPNQTSLYFCASSSSGANVLTFGAGSRLTVL.

This chain links TRBV4-1 with TRBJ2-7, with TRBD1 matching 7 bases. V shed 1 base and J 4 bases; nucleotides not matched to a gene: 4. Germline lookup yields CDR1 MGHRA and CDR2 YSYEKL. This CDR3 spans 14 amino acids. The CDR3 sequence is CASSQVGRGYEQYF. The CDR3 DNA sequence: TGCGCCAGCAGCCAAGTCGGCAGGGGGTACGAGCAGTACTTC.

The CDR3 DNA is TGTGCCAGCAGTGCCACAGGACGGAACACTGAAGCTTTCTTT. This translates into CASSATGRNTEAFF. The V call is TRBV25-1, the J call TRBJ1-1; possibly TRBD1 for D (5 bases). Trimming took 4 bases from V and 1 from J, leaving 10 bases between them. The CDR3 is made up of 14 amino acids. Germline V gives CDR1 MGHDK, CDR2 SYGVNS.

This chain uses TRBV3-1 (or the pseudogene TRBV3-2) with TRBJ2-7, with 8 bases lining up with TRBD2. CDR3 size: 14 residues. With 5 bases clipped from V and 2 bases from J, the junction kept 5 bases outside the gene matches. The germline V gene encodes CDR1 LGHDT and CDR2 YNNKEL (reference sequence). In DNA form, the CDR3 reads TGTGCCAGCAGCGCGGGGGGTGCCCCCTACGAGCAGTACTTC. Translation gives CASSAGGAPYEQYF.

The chain carries TRBV4-1 and TRBJ1-1, with D possibly matching TRBD1 (6 bases). Trimming took off 3 bases at V and 0 bases at J, with 11 bases between the two ends. This CDR3 contains 15 residues. Per germline, CDR1 MGHRA and CDR2 YSYEKL. This chain's CDR3 is CASSQEDSLNTEAFF. In nucleotides, the CDR3 is TGCGCCAGCAGCCAGGAGGACAGCCTGAACACTGAAGCTTTCTTT.

The chain employs TRBV7-8 and TRBJ2-5; D remains ambiguous. The CDR3 has 14 residues. Germline V gives CDR1 SGHVS, CDR2 FQNEAQ. V shed 3 bases and J shed 0 bases, with 8 bases lying between them. The CDR3 region is CASSLGRNQETQYF. The CDR3 coding sequence is TGTGCCAGCAGCTTGGGCAGGAACCAAGAGACCCAGTACTTC.

This chain joins TRBV30 and TRBJ1-6; TRBD1 aligns across 9 bases. The CDR3 is 13 amino acids. With V trimmed by 4 bases and J by 10 bases, 5 bases remained unmatched. CDR1 and CDR2 (germline): GTSNPN, SVGIG (reference sequence). The CDR3 DNA sequence: TGTGCCTGGAAGACAGGGGGAGGATCACCCCTCCACTTT. Translating it yields CAWKTGGGSPLHF.

This clone was counted a single time. The J gene is TRBJ1-1, the V gene TRBV10-3, with a tentative D call TRBD1 (6 bases). CDR3 length equals 16 residues. Trimming left V 5 bases short and J 1 base short, with 17 bases between. Germline loops: CDR1 ENHRY, CDR2 SYGVKD. CDR3 residues: CAISTGQYSKNTEAFF. The CDR3 DNA sequence: TGTGCCATCAGTACCGGACAGTACAGTAAGAACACTGAAGCTTTCTTT.

This chain joins TRBV19 and TRBJ1-2; D unclear. The germline V and J ends were trimmed by 3 bases and 8 bases, with 19 bases remaining between them. CDR3 size: 15 residues. Germline V lookup: CDR1 LNHDA, CDR2 SQIVND (reference sequence). This CDR3 is CASSMGALPIRGYTF. DNA for the CDR3: TGTGCCAGTAGTATGGGAGCCCTACCTATTAGGGGCTACACCTTC.

The chain links TRBV9 to TRBJ1-6; D remains ambiguous. V gave up 0 bases and J gave up 10 bases, with 14 bases separating them. CDR1 SGDLS and CDR2 YYNGEE come from the germline V gene. The CDR3 is 15 amino acids. CDR3 coding DNA: TGTGCCAGCAGCGTAGGGGGAGGGAGTGGATCACCCCTCCACTTT. It specifies CASSVGGGSGSPLHF. Supplemented by reference TRBV9 and TRBJ1-6, the full variable domain reads DSGVTQTPKHLITATGQRVTLRCSPRSGDLSVYWYQQSLDQGLQFLIQYYNGEERAKGNILERFSAQQFPDLHSELNLSSLELGDSALYFCASSVGGGSGSPLHFGNGTRLTVT.